The rows below give T cell receptor beta chains drawn from one sample of a study of T cells in Graves' hyperthyroidism and ophthalmopathy. Using its own MiXCR run on the multiplex PCR reads, TCRdb lists one record per CDR3 protein. The top ten clones hold 30% to 40% of a sample with 250,000 to 400,000 distinct CDR3 sequences, roughly an eighth of them seen once. The sample comprised blood. Receptors were obtained from a woman aged 40 to 55 with Graves' ophthalmopathy. The CDR3 runs from the conserved cysteine through the conserved F or W. D genes are given only for firm matches. Only part of the rows carry a size: once, few, many, or a class if the clone is expanded.

clone_size: NA
d_call: NA
j_call: TRBJ2-1
v_call: TRBV20-1
cdr3_nt: TGCAGTGCTGGGGACACCGAGGACGAGCAGTTCTTC
cdr3_aa: CSAGDTEDEQFF

clone_size: NA
d_call: NA
j_call: TRBJ2-1
v_call: TRBV3-1
cdr3_nt: TGTGCCAGCAGCCAACCCCAGAGCTCCTACAATGAGCAGTTCTTC
cdr3_aa: CASSQPQSSYNEQFF

clone_size: many
d_call: NA
j_call: TRBJ1-1
v_call: TRBV11-1
cdr3_nt: TGTGCCAGCAGCTTAGCGCCTGGAGGGCTGGCCGCTGAAGCTTTCTTT
cdr3_aa: CASSLAPGGLAAEAFF

clone_size: few
d_call: NA
j_call: TRBJ2-7
v_call: TRBV19
cdr3_nt: TGTGCCAGTAGTATAGAGGAAGGAAACTACGAGCAGTACTTC
cdr3_aa: CASSIEEGNYEQYF

clone_size: many
d_call: NA
j_call: TRBJ2-1
v_call: TRBV7-9
cdr3_nt: TGTGCCAGCAGCTTAGCGCATCTCGGGGCTGAGCAGTTCTTC
cdr3_aa: CASSLAHLGAEQFF

clone_size: few
d_call: NA
j_call: TRBJ1-2
v_call: TRBV7-9
cdr3_nt: TGTGCCAGCAGCTTAGTCCCCCTTAAGGGATACTACACCTTC
cdr3_aa: CASSLVPLKGYYTF

clone_size: few
d_call: NA
j_call: TRBJ2-1
v_call: TRBV29-1
cdr3_nt: TGCAGCGTAGAATCCGGGGGCGGCAATGAGCAGTTCTTC
cdr3_aa: CSVESGGGNEQFF

clone_size: NA
d_call: NA
j_call: TRBJ1-1
v_call: TRBV20-1
cdr3_nt: TGCAGTGCTAGAGGTCTTACAGGGAAGGCTGAAGCTTTCTTT
cdr3_aa: CSARGLTGKAEAFF

clone_size: NA
d_call: NA
j_call: TRBJ1-6
v_call: TRBV11-2
cdr3_nt: TGTGCCAGCAGCTTTCTCATAGGGGGGGCCTCCTATAATTCACCCCTCCACTTT
cdr3_aa: CASSFLIGGASYNSPLHF

clone_size: NA
d_call: NA
j_call: TRBJ2-1
v_call: TRBV5-6
cdr3_nt: TGTGCCAGCAGCTTGAGGGACATCTCAGACTACAATGAGCAGTTCTTC
cdr3_aa: CASSLRDISDYNEQFF

clone_size: NA
d_call: NA
j_call: TRBJ2-7
v_call: TRBV28
cdr3_nt: TGTGCCAGCACCAACCTCCCAGGGGAGAGGGAGCGGTACTTC
cdr3_aa: CASTNLPGERERYF

clone_size: many
d_call: NA
j_call: TRBJ2-7
v_call: TRBV24-1
cdr3_nt: TGTGCCACCAGTGACGGGTCCCTACGAGGGCAGTACTTC
cdr3_aa: CATSDGSLRGQYF

clone_size: many
d_call: NA
j_call: TRBJ1-5
v_call: TRBV16
cdr3_nt: TGTGCCAGCAGCCAATCGCAGTGGGGGAATCAGCCCCAGCATTTT
cdr3_aa: CASSQSQWGNQPQHF

clone_size: many
d_call: NA
j_call: TRBJ2-7
v_call: TRBV11-2
cdr3_nt: TGTGCCAGCAGCTTAGATTCCCCCCCGGGCTACGAGCAGTACTTC
cdr3_aa: CASSLDSPPGYEQYF